This T cell receptor beta chain was identified in a study of shared clonotypes between healthy human individuals. Overall study context: A donor's plate count was three for CD4 naive and three for CD4 memory; CD8 naive had two and CD8 memory one.

As regards this clone: Its cognate antigen is unknown.

The repertoire was sequenced with immunoSEQ multiplex PCR; TCRdb's copy has only in-frame clones and lacks some. The sample includes fewer than 1.6 million clones, just under 99% of them seen just once. The investigators split CD4+ cells into a CD45RA+ naive subset and a CD45RA-negative memory subset. V was pared by 1 base and J by 3 bases, with 9 bases between. There are 14 residues in the CDR3. CDR1 and CDR2 (germline): MNHNS, SASEGT. Regarding the study as a whole: Against clonotypes common to all four donors, non-shared ones had lower generation probabilities. Among donors, sharing of clonotypes was expected to be affected by sequencing depth.

Sequences were obtained from naive CD4+ T cells sorted from blood. Specified subset: CD45RA+ positively selected. The sequence derives from a man between 25 and 39 years old in good health. V and J are TRBV6-1 and TRBJ1-1, with D maybe TRBD1 (6 bases). CDR3 nucleotide sequence: TGTGCCAGCAGTGAAGTCACAGGGTACACTGAAGCTTTCTTT. It translates to CASSEVTGYTEAFF.